A selection of T cell receptor beta chains follows, all from one sample in a study of blood T cell repertoires in COVID-19. Profiled with immunoSEQ multiplex PCR; TCRdb holds only in-frame clones, not every one. The table has roughly 260,000 clones, about 87% seen once. The sequenced material came from peripheral blood. The receptors were gathered from a man aged 60-69 years who had recovered from COVID-19. The CDR3 runs from the conserved cysteine through the conserved F or W. The order of the fields is CDR3 protein, CDR3 DNA, clone size, V gene, D gene, J gene. D genes are given only for firm matches. Part of the rows lack a size; the others show once, few, many or a class for expanded clones.

CATSRSRGADTQYF,TGTGCCACCAGCAGAAGCAGGGGTGCAGATACGCAGTATTTT,-,TRBV15,-,TRBJ2-3
CASSLVWGGSRNTEAFF,TGTGCCAGCAGCTTGGTGTGGGGGGGCTCGAGGAACACTGAAGCTTTCTTT,once,TRBV5-6,-,TRBJ1-1
CASSQQGTSSYEQYF,TGTGCCAGCTCACAACAGGGGACCTCCTCCTACGAGCAGTACTTC,-,TRBV18,TRBD1,TRBJ2-7
CASSFTATTNEKLFF,TGCGCCAGCAGTTTCACAGCCACAACTAATGAAAAACTGTTTTTT,-,TRBV5-1,-,TRBJ1-4
CASSSLAEQYF,TGTGCCAGCAGTTCCTTGGCAGAGCAGTACTTC,-,TRBV6-2/TRBV6-3,-,TRBJ2-7
CASSRDRERGNEQFF,TGTGCCAGCTCACGGGACAGGGAGAGGGGCAATGAGCAGTTCTTC,-,TRBV18,TRBD1,TRBJ2-1
CASKDTGGGGLVF,TGTGCCAGCAAAGACACAGGGGGTGGCGGGTTAGTATTT,-,TRBV6-5,TRBD1,TRBJ1-1
CAWSVGLGNTEAFF,TGTGCCTGGAGTGTAGGACTCGGGAACACTGAAGCTTTCTTT,-,TRBV30,-,TRBJ1-1
CASSLGTSGPDTQYF,TGTGCCAGCAGCTTGGGGACTAGCGGCCCAGATACGCAGTATTTT,-,TRBV5-6,TRBD2,TRBJ2-3
CASSFGQGGIYGYTF,TGCGCCAGCAGCTTTGGGCAGGGGGGTATCTATGGCTACACCTTC,-,TRBV5-1,TRBD1,TRBJ1-2
CASSQVRGTGELFF,TGTGCCAGCAGCCAAGTTAGGGGGACCGGGGAGCTGTTTTTT,-,TRBV4-2,-,TRBJ2-2
CASSPDRGGSPLHF,TGTGCCAGCAGCCCCGACAGGGGTGGATCACCCCTCCACTTT,-,TRBV6-5,TRBD1,TRBJ1-6
CAAVLTGAETYEQYF,TGTGCCGCAGTCCTAACCGGCGCGGAAACCTACGAGCAGTACTTC,-,TRBV2,-,TRBJ2-7
CASSWTAGIQPQHF,TGTGCCAGCAGCTGGACAGCAGGGATACAGCCCCAGCATTTT,-,TRBV6-6,-,TRBJ1-5
CASSLGRTRGPGGVPEAFF,TGTGCCAGCAGCTTGGGTCGGACAAGGGGGCCCGGGGGAGTCCCTGAAGCTTTCTTT,-,TRBV5-4,TRBD1,TRBJ1-1
CASSGRDTTDTQYF,TGTGCCAGCAGCGGCCGGGACACCACAGATACGCAGTATTTT,-,TRBV2,-,TRBJ2-3
CASSQEPGGRNSPLHF,TGCGCCAGCAGCCAAGAGCCAGGGGGCCGAAATTCACCCCTCCACTTT,-,TRBV4-1,TRBD1,TRBJ1-6
CASSESAAAEQFF,TGTGCCAGCAGTGAATCAGCGGCAGCTGAGCAGTTCTTC,few,TRBV25-1,-,TRBJ2-1
CASSSRTGRNYGYTF,TGTGCCAGCAGTTCTCGGACAGGCAGGAACTATGGCTACACCTTC,once,TRBV27,TRBD1,TRBJ1-2
CASSYSLGGITKNIQYF,TGTGCCAGCAGTTACTCCCTGGGGGGAATCACCAAAAACATTCAGTACTTC,-,TRBV6-2/TRBV6-3,-,TRBJ2-4
CATSPQGRNSPLHF,TGTGCCACCAGTCCACAAGGGAGAAATTCACCCCTCCACTTT,-,TRBV15,-,TRBJ1-6
CASSVGGTLTGELFF,TGTGCCAGCAGCGTAGGTGGGACACTCACCGGGGAGCTGTTTTTT,-,TRBV9,-,TRBJ2-2
CASSLVIGQGAGAFF,TGTGCCAGCAGCTTGGTCATTGGACAGGGGGCCGGGGCTTTCTTT,-,TRBV11-2,TRBD1,TRBJ1-1
CASSSDRGDTQYF,TGTGCCAGCAGCTCAGACCGGGGAGATACGCAGTATTTT,-,TRBV11-3,-,TRBJ2-3
CASSPGQSSYNSPLHF,TGTGCCAGCAGCCCTGGACAGAGCTCCTATAATTCACCCCTCCACTTT,-,TRBV5-8,-,TRBJ1-6
CASSIGAGAPNYGYTF,TGTGCCAGTAGTATAGGGGCAGGGGCGCCTAACTATGGCTACACCTTC,-,TRBV19,-,TRBJ1-2
CASRHLWGRQGDYSNQPQHF,TGTGCCAGTAGGCATCTCTGGGGTCGACAGGGCGATTATAGCAATCAGCCCCAGCATTTT,-,TRBV19,TRBD1,TRBJ1-5
CASSLDRQETQYF,TGTGCCAGCAGCTTGGACAGGCAAGAGACCCAGTACTTC,-,TRBV5-6,-,TRBJ2-5
CASGLVRAGELFF,TGTGCTAGTGGTTTGGTACGAGCCGGGGAGCTGTTTTTT,-,TRBV12-5,-,TRBJ2-2
CASSQGTDTQYF,TGTGCCAGCAGTCAGGGGACAGATACGCAGTATTTT,once,TRBV12-3/TRBV12-4,-,TRBJ2-3
CASSQGQGAGYEQYF,TGTGCCAGCAGCCAAGGACAGGGGGCTGGCTACGAGCAGTACTTC,-,TRBV13,TRBD1,TRBJ2-7
CASSPQQGNRNEQFF,TGTGCCAGCAGCCCACAGCAGGGGAACAGGAATGAGCAGTTCTTC,-,TRBV11-3,-,TRBJ2-1
CASSASTSGVNEQFF,TGTGCCAGCAGCGCCTCGACTAGCGGGGTCAATGAGCAGTTCTTC,-,TRBV9,TRBD2,TRBJ2-1
CASGFPRGVHRNEQFF,TGTGCTAGTGGTTTCCCTCGGGGGGTCCATAGGAATGAGCAGTTCTTC,-,TRBV12-5,TRBD2,TRBJ2-1
CASSLERGFQETQYF,TGTGCCAGCAGCTTAGAGCGGGGGTTCCAAGAGACCCAGTACTTC,-,TRBV13,TRBD2,TRBJ2-5